Given below is one TCR beta chain in context. Its specificity is not known. The data are from a study of T cell clusters in autoimmune cytopenias. Study-wide results and limits: Clustering suggested that physiological T cell clusters were missing in primary autoimmune cytopenia patients.

Some 38,000 genome equivalents of blood DNA were amplified for TRB. The CDR3 covers 15 residues. Germline V lookup: CDR1 SGHNT, CDR2 YENEEA. One tube held mixed TRB-A and TRB-B primer pools for touch-down PCR. One entry per CDR3 protein, without DNA, is what TCRdb gives after re-calling the multiplex PCR reads. The sample's table shows 9,000 to 15,000 distinct CDR3 sequences. The sample also formed part of further work on T cell repertoires in aging, cancer and after chemotherapy. That paper states: Donor ages fell into six groups from 30 or younger up to 70 or older. Median generation probability rose over the chemotherapy interval in each cancer cohort, suggesting rebound thymic output.

The sample was peripheral blood. The chain carries TRBV11-3 and TRBJ2-3. The receptor's source is a human donor in good health. CDR3 region: CASSNDLTSTDTQYF.